The 21 T cell receptor beta chains below all came from one sample that was sequenced in a study of response to subunit inactivated influenza vaccine (dated by TCRdb to the late 2010s). Libraries were constructed by RT-PCR. TCRdb records Illumina HiSeq 2500 as the sequencer. TCRdb's own reprocessing of the public reads used fastp at Q25 and MiXCR and kept productive beta chains. All rows with the same CDR3 protein become a single entry with the most common DNA and genes. The sample table records over 650,000 distinct CDR3 sequences; around 18% of these occur just once. The ten largest make up 9.5% to 13% of the sample. The specimen comprised PBMCs from blood, sampled more than 4 days after vaccination. Receptor source: a man aged 50 or older who received an inactivated influenza vaccine. Donor details come from another sample of the same person, matched by shared clones.

The chain's CDR3 is CASSPLAGVGDTQYF. The CDR3 nucleotides read TGTGCCAGCAGTCCACTAGCGGGAGTAGGAGATACGCAGTATTTT. The chain recombines TRBV6-1 with TRBJ2-3, with TRBD2 matching 11 bases. Germline V gives CDR1 MNHNS, CDR2 SASEGT. J lost 5 bases, V lost 5 bases, and 6 bases had no gene match. This CDR3 contains 15 residues.

A few counts support this clonotype. The chain links TRBV29-1 to TRBJ2-7, with D unclear. The CDR3 has 13 residues. Germline values: CDR1 SQVTM, CDR2 ANQGSEA. The ends were cut back, 5 bases at V and 2 bases at J, with 13 bases in the middle. CDR3 loop: CSVKVFGPYEQYF. The DNA for the CDR3 is TGCAGCGTTAAGGTCTTCGGCCCCTACGAGCAGTACTTC.

This clonotype came up many times. V and J are TRBV5-1 and TRBJ2-1; 7 positions agree with TRBD1. V lost 4 bases, J lost 3 bases, and 4 bases stayed unmatched. This CDR3 has 14 amino acids. Germline V lookup: CDR1 SGHRS, CDR2 YFSETQ. The CDR3 here is CASSPGTDYNEQFF. The CDR3 nucleotides read TGCGCCAGCAGCCCCGGGACAGACTACAATGAGCAGTTCTTC.

The chain couples TRBV7-9 to TRBJ2-4; D remains unclear. This CDR3 is built from 14 residues. Germline CDR1 reads SEHNR; CDR2 reads FQNEAQ (reference sequence). With 5 bases removed from V and 3 bases from J, the gap between germline ends came to 11 bases. The CDR3 here is CASSAQWDKNIQYF. CDR3 in DNA: TGTGCCAGCAGCGCCCAGTGGGACAAAAACATTCAGTACTTC. Complete variable domain (other parts from reference TRBV7-9 and TRBJ2-4): DTGVSQNPRHKITKRGQNVTFRCDPISEHNRLYWYRQTLGQGPEFLTYFQNEAQLEKSRLLSDRFSAERPKGSFSTLEIQRTEQGDSAMYLCASSAQWDKNIQYFGAGTRLSVL.

This chain links TRBV6-2 or TRBV6-3 with TRBJ2-1; D not resolved. Between the trimmed V and J ends, which lost 2 bases and 14 bases, there was a span of 13 bases. CDR1 MNHEY and CDR2 SVGEGT come from the germline V gene. The length of the CDR3 is 12 residues. CDR3 sequence reads: CASSYDGPTEFF. In DNA form, the CDR3 reads TGTGCCAGCAGTTACGATGGCCCCACGGAGTTCTTC.

The chain carries TRBV7-8 and TRBJ2-1; unclear D gene. The CDR3 spans 16 residues. The V end lost 3 bases, the J end lost 2 bases, and 14 bases lay between the germline ends. Germline loops: CDR1 SGHVS, CDR2 FQNEAQ. CDR3 amino acids: CASSLIEKGPYNEQFF. The CDR3 coding sequence is TGTGCCAGCAGCTTGATCGAGAAAGGGCCCTACAATGAGCAGTTCTTC.

This clonotype appeared a few times. This sequence joins TRBV28 and TRBJ1-5; D call uncertain. The CDR3 runs 12 residues. V gave up 3 bases and J gave up 6 bases, with 6 bases separating them. The germline V gene encodes CDR1 MDHEN and CDR2 SYDVKM. The DNA for the CDR3 is TGTGCCAGCAGTTTTGAGGCTCAGCCCCAGCATTTT. It translates to CASSFEAQPQHF.

This clonotype has ten or more counts. The chain joins TRBV11-2 to TRBJ2-1; 7 bases align to TRBD1. Germline CDR1 is SGHAT and CDR2 is FQNNGV. The J segment lost 3 bases and the V segment lost 5 bases, leaving 13 bases of the junction unmatched. The CDR3 runs 17 residues. In DNA form, the CDR3 reads TGTGCCAGCAGCAGTTTTCAGGACAGGAGACACTACAATGAGCAGTTCTTC. This encodes CASSSFQDRRHYNEQFF.

This clonotype appeared a few times. J is TRBJ2-5 and V is TRBV11-1; 11 bases line up with TRBD2. Germline lookup yields CDR1 SGHAT and CDR2 FQDESV (reference sequence). This CDR3 comprises 18 residues. Losses at the gene ends were 3 bases for V and 5 bases for J; bases not matched to a gene: 14. The CDR3 region has the DNA TGTGCCAGCAGCTTCCCGGGACTAGCGGAGATTGAGATGGAGACCCAGTACTTC. This gives the protein CASSFPGLAEIEMETQYF.

The chain has TRBV6-2 or TRBV6-3 and TRBJ1-5, with 11 nucleotides matching TRBD1. The ends lost 2 bases at V and 0 bases at J; junction bases unmatched: 9. CDR3 length: 19 amino acids. Looked up from germline, CDR1 is MNHEY and CDR2 is SVGEGT. The CDR3 DNA reads as TGTGCCAGCAGTTACCGGACAGGGGGCAGTAGGGTTAGCAATCAGCCCCAGCATTTT. Amino acid sequence: CASSYRTGGSRVSNQPQHF.

The chain recombines TRBV5-5 with TRBJ2-3, with a possible D match to TRBD2 (6 bases). Germline lookup yields CDR1 SGHKS and CDR2 YYEKEE (reference sequence). There are 14 residues in the CDR3. V gave up 1 base and J gave up 3 bases, with 9 bases separating them. CDR3 nucleotide sequence: TGTGCCAGCAGCTTGCCCCGGGAGACAGATACGCAGTATTTT. It codes for CASSLPRETDTQYF.

In this sample, this clonotype turned up a few times. This rearrangement joins TRBV12-3 or TRBV12-4 to TRBJ1-4; D remains ambiguous. The CDR3 extends over 16 amino acids. V shed 5 bases and J shed 8 bases, with 21 bases lying between them. CDR3 coding DNA: TGTGCCAGCAGTCCCCGCACGGCGGCGGGTAGGGAAAAACTGTTTTTT. This codes for CASSPRTAAGREKLFF.

The V gene is TRBV20-1, the J gene TRBJ2-7; D might be TRBD1 (6 bases). CDR3 length: 13 residues. CDR1 and CDR2 (germline): DFQATT, SNEGSKA (reference sequence). V gave up 4 bases and J gave up 6 bases, with 16 bases separating them. CDR3 in amino acids: CSATKGEFVEQYF. The DNA of the CDR3 is TGCAGTGCTACTAAGGGGGAGTTCGTCGAGCAGTACTTC.

There are a few counts of this clonotype. This sequence joins TRBV6-2 or TRBV6-3 and TRBJ1-5; no firm D call. V lost 4 bases to trimming and J lost 7 bases, with 11 bases between them. This CDR3 has 13 residues. The germline V gene has CDR1 MNHEY and CDR2 SVGEGT. This CDR3 is CASSSRPSQPQHF. The CDR3, as DNA: TGTGCCAGCAGTTCAAGACCTAGCCAGCCCCAGCATTTT.

This clonotype was detected many times. This chain connects TRBV6-1 to TRBJ1-2; D not resolved. The V end lost 3 bases, the J end lost 0 bases, and 8 bases lay between the germline ends. Germline V gene sequence: CDR1 MNHNS, CDR2 SASEGT. The CDR3 spans 14 residues. The CDR3 region is CASSDGVTNYGYTF. The CDR3 region has the DNA TGTGCCAGCAGTGACGGAGTTACTAACTATGGCTACACCTTC.

The table lists this clonotype with a few counts. CDR3 nucleotide sequence: TGCAGTGCTAAGGGTCCCGCATACAATGAGCAGTTCTTC. It specifies CSAKGPAYNEQFF. V and J are TRBV20-1 and TRBJ2-1; D gene unclear. Germline V CDR1 and CDR2: DFQATT, SNEGSKA (reference sequence). Trimming left V 4 bases short and J 4 bases short, with 11 bases between. This CDR3 is 13 amino acids long.

The gene calls are TRBV9 and TRBJ2-2; 7 bases align to TRBD1. CDR1 is SGDLS, CDR2 YYNGEE, per germline. V dropped 7 bases and J dropped 1; count of bases not matched to a gene: 7. The CDR3 has 15 residues. The CDR3 region has the DNA TGTGCCAGCCGCGGACAGGCTGAGAACACCGGGGAGCTGTTTTTT. The encoded protein is CASRGQAENTGELFF.

This clonotype has just one count. CDR3: CASRGTSGRAQTNEQFF. CDR3 sequence (DNA): TGCGCCAGCCGAGGGACTAGCGGGAGGGCCCAGACCAATGAGCAGTTCTTC. The chain recombines TRBV5-1 with TRBJ2-1, with TRBD2 matching 16 bases. In germline, CDR1 is SGHRS, CDR2 YFSETQ. V lost 7 bases and J lost 6; bases outside the gene matches: 10. This CDR3 contains 17 residues.

The table lists this clonotype with many counts. The chain employs TRBV6-5 and TRBJ2-7, with D uncertain. This CDR3 comprises 11 residues. The V gene's germline CDR1 is MNHEY and CDR2 SVGAGI. Trimming shortened V by 2 bases and J by 3 bases, and 2 bases separated the two germline ends. CDR3 bases: TGTGCCAGCAGTTACCACTACGAGCAGTACTTC. Protein product: CASSYHYEQYF.

The rearrangement links TRBV20-1 to TRBJ2-7; D gene unclear. The CDR3 runs to 11 residues. Trimming left V 3 bases short and J 5 bases short, with 8 bases between. CDR1 and CDR2 from the germline V gene are DFQATT and SNEGSKA (reference sequence). CDR3 residues: CSASVIHEQYF. DNA for the CDR3: TGCAGTGCTAGTGTGATCCACGAGCAGTACTTC.

This clonotype was picked up a small number of times. The V gene is TRBV12-3 or TRBV12-4, the J gene TRBJ1-5; possible D gene TRBD1, 5 bases. The CDR3 has 15 residues. V shed 3 bases and J shed 3 bases, with 12 bases lying between them. CDR3 protein: CASSLVGQNNQPQHF. The CDR3 coding sequence is TGTGCCAGCAGTTTGGTGGGGCAGAACAATCAGCCCCAGCATTTT.